These T cell receptor beta chains were read from a single sample in a study of blood T cell repertoires in COVID-19. Generated by immunoSEQ multiplex PCR, the TCRdb table keeps only in-frame clones and is missing some. The data contain about 220,000 clones, over 75% of them singletons. The material sequenced was peripheral blood. These receptors came from a human donor in a cohort sampled during active COVID-19. Both conserved end residues are part of each CDR3. A D gene is named only where the DNA matches it firmly. Clone size is stated in some rows and not others, as once, few, many or a class when expanded.

-,TRBJ1-4,TRBD1,TRBV19,TGTACCAGTAGTTCACCCCGGGACAGGGGACGCGAAAAACTGTTTTTT,CTSSSPRDRGREKLFF
-,TRBJ1-1,TRBD1,TRBV5-1,TGCGCCAGCAGCTTTGACAGGGACTACACTGAAGCTTTCTTT,CASSFDRDYTEAFF
once,TRBJ2-7,-,TRBV14,TGTGCCAGCAGCCAACGAGTCATGAGGGAGCAGTACTTC,CASSQRVMREQYF
-,TRBJ2-2,TRBD2,TRBV9,TGTGCCAGCAGCGCCTCCGGGGGAGGGCAGATCGGGGAGCTGTTTTTT,CASSASGGGQIGELFF
-,TRBJ1-2,-,TRBV6-4,TGTGCCAGCAGTGGACTGGGGGGACATGGCTACACCTTC,CASSGLGGHGYTF
-,TRBJ2-1,TRBD2,TRBV28,TGTGCCAGCAGTTGGGGGGGGGTCCGATACAATGAGCAGTTCTTC,CASSWGGVRYNEQFF
few,TRBJ2-5,-,TRBV23-1,TGCGCCAGCAGTCAATGCACAGGGAGAAGGGAGACCCAGTACTTC,CASSQCTGRRETQYF
once,TRBJ2-7,-,TRBV15,TGTGCCACCAGCAGGGACAAACAGAGCTCCTACGAGCAGTACTTC,CATSRDKQSSYEQYF
-,TRBJ2-2,TRBD2,TRBV5-6,TGTGCCAGCAGCCATGGACTAGTAGGGACCGGGGAGCTGTTTTTT,CASSHGLVGTGELFF
-,TRBJ1-5,-,TRBV5-1,TGCGCCAGCAGCCCGGGAGGTGTGGGCAATCAGCCCCAGCATTTT,CASSPGGVGNQPQHF
-,TRBJ1-2,-,TRBV12-5,TGTGCTAGTGGCCCTGGGGGCCACTATGGCTACACCTTC,CASGPGGHYGYTF
-,TRBJ2-3,TRBD1,TRBV27,TGTGCCAGCAGTCTCTCGGGACAGGGAGATACGCAGTATTTT,CASSLSGQGDTQYF
-,TRBJ2-5,-,TRBV6-6,TGTGCCAGCGGCCTGGGCGATCCCCAGGGAGGGACCCAGTACTTC,CASGLGDPQGGTQYF
few,TRBJ1-5,TRBD1,TRBV7-2,TGTGCCAGCACACCTTCTTCACAGGGGGCTGCTCAGCCCCAGCATTTT,CASTPSSQGAAQPQHF
many,TRBJ2-7,TRBD2,TRBV12-3/TRBV12-4,TGTGCCAGCACTCCTAGCGGGAGCGGCGAGCAGTACTTC,CASTPSGSGEQYF
-,TRBJ2-7,-,TRBV6-5,TGTGCCAGCAGGGCCCCCGGGGGAACTACCTACGAGCAGTACTTC,CASRAPGGTTYEQYF
-,TRBJ2-3,TRBD2,TRBV19,TGTGCCAGTAGTCTCGGACTAGCGGGGGACACAGATACGCAGTATTTT,CASSLGLAGDTDTQYF
-,TRBJ2-1,-,TRBV7-2,TGTGCCAGCAGCGCATCCCTAGGCGAGATGCGTACTGAGCAGTTCTTC,CASSASLGEMRTEQFF
-,TRBJ2-3,-,TRBV5-1,TGCGCCAGCAGAGACTCGGGGTGGACAGATACGCAGTATTTT,CASRDSGWTDTQYF
-,TRBJ2-7,TRBD2,TRBV6-4,TGTGCCAGCAGCGTCGGGGACGGGGAGGGCTACGAGCAGTACTTC,CASSVGDGEGYEQYF
-,TRBJ2-7,-,TRBV27,TGTGCCAGCAGTTTCCGGGGCTCCTACGAGCAGTACTTC,CASSFRGSYEQYF
-,TRBJ1-1,-,TRBV28,TGTGCCAGCAGCCCGGGGGAGGGGACCAAAGCTTTCTTT,CASSPGEGTKAFF
-,TRBJ1-1,TRBD1,TRBV9,TGTGCCAGCAGCGCAAACAGGGGTGGTACTGAAGCTTTCTTT,CASSANRGGTEAFF
-,TRBJ1-4,-,TRBV5-4,TGTGCCAGCAGTTCCCCGGGTGAAAAACTGTTTTTT,CASSSPGEKLFF
-,TRBJ2-3,TRBD1,TRBV11-2,TGTGCCAGCAGCATAACAGGGGGCACAGATACGCAGTATTTT,CASSITGGTDTQYF
-,TRBJ1-1,TRBD1,TRBV4-1,TGCGCCAGCAGCCACCCGGGACAGCTGAACACTGAAGCTTTCTTT,CASSHPGQLNTEAFF
-,TRBJ2-5,TRBD1,TRBV11-3,TGTGCCAGCAGCCGAGGGACAGACCAAGAGACCCAGTACTTC,CASSRGTDQETQYF
-,TRBJ1-5,TRBD1,TRBV7-8,TGTGCCAGCAGCGCCACAGGGGTGGCGGAGCCCCAGCATTTT,CASSATGVAEPQHF
-,TRBJ2-7,TRBD1,TRBV28,TGTGCCAGCAGTTTACCGACAGGGTCCTACGAGCAGTACTTC,CASSLPTGSYEQYF